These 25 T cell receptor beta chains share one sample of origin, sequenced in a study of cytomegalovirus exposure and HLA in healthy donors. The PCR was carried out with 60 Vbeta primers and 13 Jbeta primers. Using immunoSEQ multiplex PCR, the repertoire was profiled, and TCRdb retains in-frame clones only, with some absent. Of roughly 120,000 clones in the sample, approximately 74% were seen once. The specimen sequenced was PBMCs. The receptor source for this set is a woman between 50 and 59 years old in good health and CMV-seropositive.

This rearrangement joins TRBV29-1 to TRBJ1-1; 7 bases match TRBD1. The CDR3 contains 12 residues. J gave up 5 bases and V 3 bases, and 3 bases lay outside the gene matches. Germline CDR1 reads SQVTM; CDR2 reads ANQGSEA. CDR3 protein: CSVEPTGTEAFF. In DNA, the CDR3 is TGCAGCGTTGAGCCGACAGGGACTGAAGCTTTCTTT.

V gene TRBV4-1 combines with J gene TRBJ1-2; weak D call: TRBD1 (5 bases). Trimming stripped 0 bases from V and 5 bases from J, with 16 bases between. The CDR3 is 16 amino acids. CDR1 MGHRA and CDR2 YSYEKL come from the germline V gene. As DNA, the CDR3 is TGCGCCAGCAGCCAAGACAGGACACTCGAGTTATATGGCTACACCTTC. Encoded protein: CASSQDRTLELYGYTF.

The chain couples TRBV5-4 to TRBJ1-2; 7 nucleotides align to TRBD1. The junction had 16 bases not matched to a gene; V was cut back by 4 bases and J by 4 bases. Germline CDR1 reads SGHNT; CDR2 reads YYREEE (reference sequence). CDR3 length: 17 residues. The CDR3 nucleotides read TGTGCCAGCAGCCTGGGACAGAACTACCTAGATGTCTATGGCTACACCTTC. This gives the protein CASSLGQNYLDVYGYTF. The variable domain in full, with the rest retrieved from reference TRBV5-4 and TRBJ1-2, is ETGVTQSPTHLIKTRGQQVTLRCSSQSGHNTVSWYQQALGQGPQFIFQYYREEENGRGNFPPRFSGLQFPNYSSELNVNALELDDSALYLCASSLGQNYLDVYGYTFGSGTRLTVV.

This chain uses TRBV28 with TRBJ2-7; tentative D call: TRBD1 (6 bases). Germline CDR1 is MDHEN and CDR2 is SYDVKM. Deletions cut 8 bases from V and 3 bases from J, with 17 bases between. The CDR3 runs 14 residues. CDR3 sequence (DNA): TGTGCCAGCGCCGACAACAGGGTCTTCTACGAGCAGTACTTC. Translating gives CASADNRVFYEQYF.

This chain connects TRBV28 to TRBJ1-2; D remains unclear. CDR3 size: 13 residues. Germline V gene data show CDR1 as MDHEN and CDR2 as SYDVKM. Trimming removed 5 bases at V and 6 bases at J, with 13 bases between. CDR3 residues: CASSLGNFNGYTF. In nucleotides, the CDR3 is TGTGCCAGCAGTCTCGGGAATTTTAATGGCTACACCTTC.

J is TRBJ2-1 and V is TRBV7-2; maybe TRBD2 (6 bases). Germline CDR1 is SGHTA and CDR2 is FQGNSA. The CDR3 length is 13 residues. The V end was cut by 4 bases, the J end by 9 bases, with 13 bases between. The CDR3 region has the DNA TGTGCCAGCAGCTATTCTGGGGGACTTGAGCAGTTCTTC. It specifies CASSYSGGLEQFF.

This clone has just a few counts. The CDR3 is CASSLLAGLGTDTQYF. The CDR3 DNA is TGTGCCAGCAGTCTATTAGCGGGATTGGGCACAGATACGCAGTATTTT. The chain joins TRBV28 to TRBJ2-3; 8 positions match TRBD2. This CDR3 has 16 amino acids. CDR1 is MDHEN and CDR2 is SYDVKM in the germline V gene. Trimming took 5 bases from V and 1 from J; bases not matched to a gene: 8.

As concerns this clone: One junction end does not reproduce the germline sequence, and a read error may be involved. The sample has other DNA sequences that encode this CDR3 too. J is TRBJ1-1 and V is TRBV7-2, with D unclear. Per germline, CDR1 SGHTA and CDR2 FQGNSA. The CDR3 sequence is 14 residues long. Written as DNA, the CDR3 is TGCGCCAGCAGCTTCGATAACATGAACACTGAAGCTTTCTTT. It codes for CASSFDNMNTEAFF.

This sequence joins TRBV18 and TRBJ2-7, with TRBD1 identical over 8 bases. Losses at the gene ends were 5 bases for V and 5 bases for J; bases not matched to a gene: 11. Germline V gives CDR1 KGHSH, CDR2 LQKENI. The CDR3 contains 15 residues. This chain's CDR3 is CASSSRTGTLDEQYF. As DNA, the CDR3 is TGTGCCAGCTCATCCCGGACAGGGACCTTGGACGAGCAGTACTTC. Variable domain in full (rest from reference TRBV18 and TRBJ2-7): NAGVMQNPRHLVRRRGQEARLRCSPMKGHSHVYWYRQLPEEGLKFMVYLQKENIIDESGMPKERFSAEFPKEGPSILRIQQVVRGDSAAYFCASSSRTGTLDEQYFGPGTRLTVT.

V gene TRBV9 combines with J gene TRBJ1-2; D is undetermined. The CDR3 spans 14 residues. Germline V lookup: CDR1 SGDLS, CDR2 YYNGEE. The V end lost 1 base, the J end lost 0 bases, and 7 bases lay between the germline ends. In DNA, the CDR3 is TGTGCCAGCAGCGTACAGTCTGCTAACTATGGCTACACCTTC. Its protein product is CASSVQSANYGYTF. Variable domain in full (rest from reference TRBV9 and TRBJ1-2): DSGVTQTPKHLITATGQRVTLRCSPRSGDLSVYWYQQSLDQGLQFLIQYYNGEERAKGNILERFSAQQFPDLHSELNLSSLELGDSALYFCASSVQSANYGYTFGSGTRLTVV.

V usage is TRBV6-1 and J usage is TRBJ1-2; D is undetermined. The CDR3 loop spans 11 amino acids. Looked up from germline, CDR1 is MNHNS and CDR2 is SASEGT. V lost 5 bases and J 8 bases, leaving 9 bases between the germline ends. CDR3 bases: TGTGCCAGCAGTCCTATTATGGGCTACACCTTC. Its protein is CASSPIMGYTF.

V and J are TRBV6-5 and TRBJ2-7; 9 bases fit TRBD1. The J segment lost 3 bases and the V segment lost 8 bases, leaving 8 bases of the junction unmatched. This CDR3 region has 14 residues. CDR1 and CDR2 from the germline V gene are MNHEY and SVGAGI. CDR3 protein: CASATGGLLYEQYF. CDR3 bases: TGTGCCAGCGCGACAGGGGGTCTCCTCTACGAGCAGTACTTC.

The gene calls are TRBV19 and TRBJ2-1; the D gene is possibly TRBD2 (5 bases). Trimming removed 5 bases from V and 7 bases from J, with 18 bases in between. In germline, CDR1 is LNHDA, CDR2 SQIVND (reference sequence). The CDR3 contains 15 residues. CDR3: CASSPPGLVGNEQFF. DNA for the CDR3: TGTGCCAGTAGTCCCCCGGGATTGGTGGGGAATGAGCAGTTCTTC.

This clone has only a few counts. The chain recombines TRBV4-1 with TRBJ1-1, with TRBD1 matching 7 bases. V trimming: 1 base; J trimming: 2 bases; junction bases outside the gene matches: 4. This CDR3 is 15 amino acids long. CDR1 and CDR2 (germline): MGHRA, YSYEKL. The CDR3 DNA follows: TGCGCCAGCAGCCAAGGTAGGGGGCTTAACACTGAAGCTTTCTTT. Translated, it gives CASSQGRGLNTEAFF.

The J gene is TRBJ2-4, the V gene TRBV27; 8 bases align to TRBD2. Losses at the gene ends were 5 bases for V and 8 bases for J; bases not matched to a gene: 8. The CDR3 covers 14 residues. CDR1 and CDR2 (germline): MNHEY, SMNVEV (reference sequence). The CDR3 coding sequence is TGTGCCAGCAGTGTCGCGGGAGGATCGTACATTCAGTACTTC. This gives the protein CASSVAGGSYIQYF.

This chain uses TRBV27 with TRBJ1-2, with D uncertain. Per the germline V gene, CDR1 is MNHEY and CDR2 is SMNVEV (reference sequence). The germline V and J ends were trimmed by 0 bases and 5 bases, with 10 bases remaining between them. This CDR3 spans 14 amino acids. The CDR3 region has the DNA TGTGCCAGCAGTTTATCCTTGTCGGGGTATGGCTACACCTTC. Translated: CASSLSLSGYGYTF.

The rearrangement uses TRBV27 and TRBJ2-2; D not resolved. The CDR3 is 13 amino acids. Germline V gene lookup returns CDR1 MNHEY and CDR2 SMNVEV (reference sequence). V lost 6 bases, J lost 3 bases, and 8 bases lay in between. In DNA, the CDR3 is TGTGCCAGCAGCCTTTCGTACACCGGGGAGCTGTTTTTT. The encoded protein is CASSLSYTGELFF.

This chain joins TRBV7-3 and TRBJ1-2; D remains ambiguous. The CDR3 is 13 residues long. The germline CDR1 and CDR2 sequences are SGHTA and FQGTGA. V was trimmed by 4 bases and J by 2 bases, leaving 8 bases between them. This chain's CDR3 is CASSSGENYGYTF. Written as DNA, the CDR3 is TGTGCCAGCAGCTCCGGAGAGAACTATGGCTACACCTTC.

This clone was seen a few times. For the CDR3, the DNA is TGTGCCAGCAGGGGGGACAGTGAGTATGGCTACACCTTC. It codes for CASRGDSEYGYTF. This chain links TRBV6-1 with TRBJ1-2; 7 bases fit TRBD1. The CDR3 has 13 residues. Germline-derived CDR1 and CDR2 are MNHNS and SASEGT. J was trimmed by 5 bases and V by 6 bases; bases with no gene match: 6.

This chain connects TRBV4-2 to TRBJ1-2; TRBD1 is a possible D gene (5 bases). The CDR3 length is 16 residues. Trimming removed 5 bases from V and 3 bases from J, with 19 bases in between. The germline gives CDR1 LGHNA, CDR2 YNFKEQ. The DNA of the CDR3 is TGTGCCAGCAGCTCCCAGCTAGAAGGGGTCGACTATGGCTACACCTTC. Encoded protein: CASSSQLEGVDYGYTF.

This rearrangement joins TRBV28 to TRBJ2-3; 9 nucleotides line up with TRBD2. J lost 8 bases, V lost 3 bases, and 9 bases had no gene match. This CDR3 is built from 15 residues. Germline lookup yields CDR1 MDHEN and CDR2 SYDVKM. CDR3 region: CASSFDSGRYGTQYF. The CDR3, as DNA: TGTGCCAGCAGTTTTGACAGCGGGAGGTACGGTACGCAGTATTTT.

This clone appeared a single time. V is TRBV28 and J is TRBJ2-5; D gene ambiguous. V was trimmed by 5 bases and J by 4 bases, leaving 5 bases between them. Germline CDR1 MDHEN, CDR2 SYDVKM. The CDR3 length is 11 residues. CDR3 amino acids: CASSVRETQYF. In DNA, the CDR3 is TGTGCCAGCAGTGTGAGAGAGACCCAGTACTTC. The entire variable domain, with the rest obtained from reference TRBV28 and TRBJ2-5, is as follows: DVKVTQSSRYLVKRTGEKVFLECVQDMDHENMFWYRQDPGLGLRLIYFSYDVKMKEKGDIPEGYSVSREKKERFSLILESASTNQTSMYLCASSVRETQYFGPGTRLLVL.

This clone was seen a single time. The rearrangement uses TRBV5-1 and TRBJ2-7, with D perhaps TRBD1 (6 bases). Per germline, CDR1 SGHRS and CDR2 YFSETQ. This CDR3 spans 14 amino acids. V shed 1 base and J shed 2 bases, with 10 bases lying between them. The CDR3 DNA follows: TGCGCCAGCAGCTTGACAGGGTCCGCCTACGAGCAGTACTTC. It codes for CASSLTGSAYEQYF.

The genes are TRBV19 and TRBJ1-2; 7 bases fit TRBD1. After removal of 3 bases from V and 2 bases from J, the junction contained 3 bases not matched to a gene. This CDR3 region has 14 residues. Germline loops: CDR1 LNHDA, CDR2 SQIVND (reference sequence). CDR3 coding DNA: TGTGCCAGTAGTATTCAACAGGGGAACTATGGCTACACCTTC. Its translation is CASSIQQGNYGYTF.

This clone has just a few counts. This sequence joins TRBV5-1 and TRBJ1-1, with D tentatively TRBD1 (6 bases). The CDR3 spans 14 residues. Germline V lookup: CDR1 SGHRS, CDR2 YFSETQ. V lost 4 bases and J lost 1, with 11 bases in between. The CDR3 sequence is CASSLRTANTEAFF. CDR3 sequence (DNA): TGCGCCAGCAGCCTAAGGACAGCGAACACTGAAGCTTTCTTT.